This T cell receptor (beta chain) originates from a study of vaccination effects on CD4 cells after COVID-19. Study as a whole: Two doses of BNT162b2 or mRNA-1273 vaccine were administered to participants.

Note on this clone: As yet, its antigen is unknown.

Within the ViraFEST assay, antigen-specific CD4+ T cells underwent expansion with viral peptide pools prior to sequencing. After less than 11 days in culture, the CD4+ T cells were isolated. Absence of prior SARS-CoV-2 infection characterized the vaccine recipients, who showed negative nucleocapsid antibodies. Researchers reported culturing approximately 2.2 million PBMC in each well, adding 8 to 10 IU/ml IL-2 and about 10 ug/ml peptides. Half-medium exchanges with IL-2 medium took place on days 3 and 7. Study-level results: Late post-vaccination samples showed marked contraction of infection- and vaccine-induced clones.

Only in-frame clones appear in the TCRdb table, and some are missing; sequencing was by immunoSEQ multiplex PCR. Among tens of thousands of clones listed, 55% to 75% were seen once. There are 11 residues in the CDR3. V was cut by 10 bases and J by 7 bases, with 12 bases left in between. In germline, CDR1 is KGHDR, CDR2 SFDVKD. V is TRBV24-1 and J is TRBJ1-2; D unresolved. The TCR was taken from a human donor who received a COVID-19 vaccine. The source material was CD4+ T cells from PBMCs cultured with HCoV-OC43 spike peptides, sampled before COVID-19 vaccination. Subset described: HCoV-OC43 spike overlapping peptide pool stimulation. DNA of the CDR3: TGTGCCACTCTCAGTATAAGTGGCTACACCTTC. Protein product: CATLSISGYTF.